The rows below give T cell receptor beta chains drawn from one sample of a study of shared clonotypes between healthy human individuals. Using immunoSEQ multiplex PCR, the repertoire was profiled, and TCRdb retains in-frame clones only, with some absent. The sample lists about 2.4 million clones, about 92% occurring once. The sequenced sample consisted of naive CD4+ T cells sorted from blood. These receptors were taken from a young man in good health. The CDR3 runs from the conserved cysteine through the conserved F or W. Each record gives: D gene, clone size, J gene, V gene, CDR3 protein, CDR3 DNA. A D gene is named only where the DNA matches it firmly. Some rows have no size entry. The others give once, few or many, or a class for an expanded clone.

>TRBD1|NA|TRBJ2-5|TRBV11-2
CASSPQGRQGGQETQYF
TGTGCCAGCAGCCCCCAGGGGAGACAGGGGGGCCAAGAGACCCAGTACTTC
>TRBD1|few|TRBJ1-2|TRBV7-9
CASSFSGQTNYGYTF
TGTGCCAGCAGCTTTTCGGGACAGACAAACTATGGCTACACCTTC
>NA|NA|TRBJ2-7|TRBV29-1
CSVVRGIKQYF
TGCAGCGTTGTTCGGGGAATTAAGCAGTACTTC
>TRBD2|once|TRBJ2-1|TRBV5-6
CASSLTGGAANEQFF
TGTGCCAGCAGCTTGACCGGGGGGGCCGCCAATGAGCAGTTCTTC
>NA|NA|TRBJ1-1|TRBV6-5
CASSYLDSMNTEAFF
TGTGCCAGCAGTTACTTGGACAGTATGAACACTGAAGCTTTCTTT
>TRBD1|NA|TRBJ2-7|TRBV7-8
CASSSTGNIAYEQYF
TGTGCCAGCAGCTCGACAGGGAATATCGCCTACGAGCAGTACTTC
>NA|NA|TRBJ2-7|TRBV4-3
CASSQATGGGEQYF
TGCGCCAGCAGCCAAGCCACAGGGGGGGGTGAGCAGTACTTC
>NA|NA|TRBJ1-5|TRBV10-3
CAIREGNSNQPQHF
TGTGCCATCAGGGAGGGGAATAGCAATCAGCCCCAGCATTTT
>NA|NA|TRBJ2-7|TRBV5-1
CASSPGSGSYEQYF
TGCGCCAGCAGCCCCGGTTCCGGATCCTACGAGCAGTACTTC
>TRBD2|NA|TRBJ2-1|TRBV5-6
CASSLGLAVTNEQFF
TGTGCCAGCAGCTTGGGACTAGCGGTAACCAATGAGCAGTTCTTC
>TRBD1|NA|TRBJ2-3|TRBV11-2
CASSQRQGADTQYF
TGTGCCAGCAGCCAGCGACAGGGTGCAGATACGCAGTATTTT
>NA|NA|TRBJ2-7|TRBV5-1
CASSLAGDVVVGQYF
TGCGCCAGCAGCTTGGCCGGAGATGTGGTTGTTGGGCAGTACTTC
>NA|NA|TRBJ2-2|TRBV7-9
CASSPQSSTGELFF
TGTGCCAGCAGCCCTCAGTCGTCCACCGGGGAGCTGTTTTTT
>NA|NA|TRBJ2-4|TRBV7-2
CASSLGVIGKNIQYF
TGTGCCAGCAGCTTAGGGGTAATAGGCAAAAACATTCAGTACTTC
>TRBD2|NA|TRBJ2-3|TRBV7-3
CASSLTSGATDTQYF
TGTGCCAGCAGCTTGACTAGCGGGGCCACAGATACGCAGTATTTT
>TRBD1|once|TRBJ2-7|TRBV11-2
CASREQGASLEQYF
TGTGCCAGCAGAGAACAGGGGGCGTCCCTCGAGCAGTACTTC
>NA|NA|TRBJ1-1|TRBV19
CASGRRDTEAFF
TGTGCCAGCGGACGGAGGGACACTGAAGCTTTCTTT
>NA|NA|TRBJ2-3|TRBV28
CASSWGTHTQYF
TGTGCCAGCAGTTGGGGGACGCATACGCAGTATTTT
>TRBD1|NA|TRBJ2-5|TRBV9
CASSVTGTVKETQYF
TGTGCCAGCAGCGTCACCGGGACAGTAAAAGAGACCCAGTACTTC
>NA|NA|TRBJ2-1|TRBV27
CASSQTRTYNEQFF
TGTGCCAGCAGTCAGACACGGACCTACAATGAGCAGTTCTTC
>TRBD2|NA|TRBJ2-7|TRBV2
CASRLADEQYF
TGTGCCAGCAGGCTAGCGGACGAGCAGTACTTC
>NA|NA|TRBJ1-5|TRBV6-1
CASSGAGYSNQPQHF
TGTGCCAGCAGTGGGGCAGGGTATAGCAATCAGCCCCAGCATTTT
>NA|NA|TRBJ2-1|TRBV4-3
CASSQGYRAESNEQFF
TGCGCCAGCAGCCAAGGCTACCGGGCTGAGAGCAATGAGCAGTTCTTC
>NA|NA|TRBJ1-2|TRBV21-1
CASSKREVPHIPHGYTF
TGTGCCAGCAGCAAACGGGAAGTACCCCACATCCCCCATGGCTACACCTTC
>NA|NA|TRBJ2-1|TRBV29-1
CSVDHLASNEQFF
TGCAGCGTTGATCACCTAGCGAGCAATGAGCAGTTCTTC
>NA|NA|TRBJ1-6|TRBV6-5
CASSYSTGTHNSPLHF
TGTGCCAGCAGTTACTCGACCGGGACACATAATTCACCCCTCCACTTT
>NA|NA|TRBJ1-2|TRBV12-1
CASSFRQGATYGYTF
TGTGCCAGCAGCTTCCGACAGGGGGCTACCTATGGCTACACCTTC
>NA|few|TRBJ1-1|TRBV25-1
CASSPTVNTEAFF
TGTGCCAGCAGTCCGACGGTGAACACTGAAGCTTTCTTT
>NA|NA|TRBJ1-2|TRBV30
CAWSLDNYGYTF
TGTGCCTGGAGCCTGGATAACTATGGCTACACCTTC
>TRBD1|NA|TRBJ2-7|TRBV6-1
CASISGGQTYEQYF
TGTGCCAGCATCAGTGGGGGACAGACCTACGAGCAGTACTTC
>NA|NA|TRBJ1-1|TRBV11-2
CASSSTGGPEAFF
TGTGCCAGCAGTTCGACCGGGGGCCCCGAAGCTTTCTTT
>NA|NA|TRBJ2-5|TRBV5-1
CASRDPGFETQYF
TGCGCCAGCAGGGACCCGGGGTTTGAGACCCAGTACTTC
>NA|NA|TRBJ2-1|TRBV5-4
CASSRTGTSYNEQFF
TGTGCCAGCTCAAGAACCGGGACGTCCTACAATGAGCAGTTCTTC
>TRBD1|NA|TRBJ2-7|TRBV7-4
CASSLALTGTGGNHYEQYF
TGTGCCAGCAGCTTAGCGCTAACAGGGACAGGGGGAAATCACTACGAGCAGTACTTC
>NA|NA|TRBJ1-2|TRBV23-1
CASTHRRNYGYTF
TGCGCCAGCACCCACAGGCGAAACTATGGCTACACCTTC
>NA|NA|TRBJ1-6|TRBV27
CASSDRDWGSPLHF
TGTGCCAGCAGCGACCGGGATTGGGGTTCACCCCTCCACTTT
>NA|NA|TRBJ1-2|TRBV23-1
CASSQSVVQGYTF
TGCGCCAGCAGTCAATCGGTAGTGCAAGGCTACACCTTC
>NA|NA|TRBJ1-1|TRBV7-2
CASSQNGRGEAFF
TGTGCCAGCAGCCAAAATGGCAGGGGTGAAGCTTTCTTT
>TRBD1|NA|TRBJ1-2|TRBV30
CAWRARDRGGYTF
TGTGCCTGGAGGGCCAGGGACAGAGGCGGCTACACCTTC
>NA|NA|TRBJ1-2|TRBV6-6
CASSYQRGGVGYTF
TGTGCCAGCAGTTATCAGCGGGGGGGCGTTGGCTACACCTTC
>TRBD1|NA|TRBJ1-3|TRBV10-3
CAISEGTGGSGNTIYF
TGTGCCATCAGTGAGGGGACAGGGGGGTCTGGAAACACCATATATTTT
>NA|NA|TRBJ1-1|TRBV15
CATSRDRAAEPFF
TGTGCCACCAGCAGAGATCGGGCGGCTGAGCCTTTCTTT
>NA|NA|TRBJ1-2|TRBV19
CASSIDLAGPYGYTF
TGTGCCAGTAGTATAGATCTAGCAGGGCCCTATGGCTACACCTTC
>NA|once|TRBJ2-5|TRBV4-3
CASSRSPGTLQETQYF
TGCGCCAGCAGCCGGTCCCCCGGGACCCTACAAGAGACCCAGTACTTC
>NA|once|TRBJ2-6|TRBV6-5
CASSYSFSGANVLTF
TGTGCCAGCAGTTACTCTTTCTCTGGGGCCAACGTCCTGACTTTC
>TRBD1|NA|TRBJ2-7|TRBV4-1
CASSQVPTGKLVEQYF
TGCGCCAGCAGCCAAGTCCCGACAGGGAAGTTGGTCGAGCAGTACTTC
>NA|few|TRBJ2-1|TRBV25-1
CASSDVNRADNEQFF
TGTGCCAGCAGTGATGTAAACAGGGCTGACAATGAGCAGTTCTTC
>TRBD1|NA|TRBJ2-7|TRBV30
CAWSVRTGSYEQYF
TGTGCCTGGAGTGTGAGGACAGGGAGCTACGAGCAGTACTTC
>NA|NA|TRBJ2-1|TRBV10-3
CAISEGNEQFF
TGTGCCATCAGTGAGGGGAATGAGCAGTTCTTC
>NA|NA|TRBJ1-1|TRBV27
CASLGVSRTEAFF
TGTGCCAGCTTGGGGGTTTCTCGGACTGAAGCTTTCTTT
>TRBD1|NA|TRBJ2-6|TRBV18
CASSRGQASGANVLTF
TGTGCCAGCTCACGAGGACAGGCCTCTGGGGCCAACGTCCTGACTTTC
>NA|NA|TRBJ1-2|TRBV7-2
CASSLTGDYYGYTF
TGTGCCAGCAGCTTGACGGGCGATTACTATGGCTACACCTTC
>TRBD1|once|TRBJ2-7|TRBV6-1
CASSDLRTGYF
TGTGCCAGCAGTGATTTGAGGACAGGGTACTTC
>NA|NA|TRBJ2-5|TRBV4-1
CASSFTIRNDRRGQETQYF
TGCGCCAGCAGCTTCACTATCAGAAACGACAGGCGGGGGCAAGAGACCCAGTACTTC
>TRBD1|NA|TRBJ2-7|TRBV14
CASSQGSLRDRSYEQYF
TGTGCCAGCAGCCAAGGGTCCCTCCGGGACAGGTCCTACGAGCAGTACTTC